The 19 T cell receptor beta chains given below trace back to one sample, sequenced in a study of post-analysis software for immune sequencing data. These TCRs' antigens remain unknown. TCR beta cDNA libraries included unique molecular identifiers. TCRdb processed the PCR reads anew with MiXCR; each CDR3 protein has one entry. The sample yields around 710,000 distinct CDR3 sequences, just over 45% seen once. General study points: TRBV5-6, TRBV5-1 and TRBV20-1 were among several TRBV segments more frequent in patients than controls.

Sequences were obtained from blood. These receptor sequences come from a girl aged 5-17 years with multiple sclerosis.

V and J are TRBV6-5 and TRBJ2-7, with D tentatively TRBD2 (7 bases). V was trimmed by 5 bases and J by 7 bases, leaving 18 bases between them. Germline CDR1 MNHEY, CDR2 SVGAGI. The CDR3 length is 14 residues. In nucleotides, the CDR3 is TGTGCCAGCAGTCCCGGGGGGCGGGAGTGGGAGCAGTACTTC. Translation: CASSPGGREWEQYF.

This chain uses TRBV29-1 with TRBJ1-2; no firm D call. Germline V CDR1 and CDR2: SQVTM, ANQGSEA. The ends were cut back, 6 bases at V and 2 bases at J, with 10 bases in the middle. There are 12 residues in the CDR3. The CDR3 nucleotides read TGCAGCGTCCCGACGGCGAACTATGGCTACACCTTC. Amino acids: CSVPTANYGYTF.

The chain links TRBV6-5 to TRBJ2-2; 7 bases line up with TRBD2. V shed 0 bases, J shed 0 bases, and the junction held 7 bases outside the gene matches. Germline CDR1 is MNHEY and CDR2 is SVGAGI. The CDR3 has 18 amino acids. The chain's CDR3 is CASSYSVPSGANTGELFF. The DNA of the CDR3 is TGTGCCAGCAGTTACTCGGTCCCTAGCGGCGCGAACACCGGGGAGCTGTTTTTT.

The chain links TRBV20-1 to TRBJ2-4, with TRBD2 as a possible D gene (5 bases). Germline V gene data show CDR1 as DFQATT and CDR2 as SNEGSKA (reference sequence). CDR3 length equals 14 residues. The ends were cut back, 2 bases at V and 3 bases at J, with 11 bases in the middle. This CDR3 reads CSARLFGDKNIQYF. The CDR3, as DNA: TGCAGTGCTAGACTTTTCGGGGACAAAAACATTCAGTACTTC.

The chain joins TRBV6-2 or TRBV6-3 to TRBJ1-2; a weak D match, TRBD1 (6 bases). CDR3 size: 13 residues. The V and J ends lost 7 bases and 6 bases respectively, with 15 bases between them. Germline V gene data show CDR1 as MNHEY and CDR2 as SVGEGT. CDR3 bases: TGTGCCAGCATAATGGAGGGGGAAGATGGCTACACCTTC. This translates into CASIMEGEDGYTF.

There are a few counts of this clonotype. A read error may account for a junction end that differs from germline. The V and J genes are TRBV6-6 and TRBJ2-1; weak D call: TRBD2 (5 bases). Germline V lookup: CDR1 MNHNY, CDR2 SVGAGI (reference sequence). The CDR3 has 13 residues. CDR3 nucleotides: TGTGCCAGCAGTTACAGTTCCTACAATGAGCGGTACTTC. Amino acid sequence: CASSYSSYNERYF.

The chain links TRBV11-3 to TRBJ1-3; D gene ambiguous. The germline gives CDR1 SGHNT, CDR2 YENEEA. This CDR3 is built from 13 residues. Trimming pared 2 bases from V and 7 bases from J, leaving 9 bases between. This CDR3 is CASSLSPGNTIYF. CDR3 nucleotides: TGTGCCAGCAGCTTATCCCCGGGGAACACCATATATTTT.

The chain joins TRBV25-1 to TRBJ2-1; D possibly matches TRBD1 or TRBD2 (5 bases each). The V and J ends lost 3 bases and 3 bases respectively, with 12 bases between them. Germline V gene sequence: CDR1 MGHDK, CDR2 SYGVNS. The CDR3 extends over 15 amino acids. The CDR3 spells CASSDIRGVYNEQFF. CDR3 DNA sequence: TGTGCCAGCAGTGATATTAGAGGGGTCTACAATGAGCAGTTCTTC.

This clonotype has only a few counts. This chain links TRBV7-9 with TRBJ2-3; TRBD1 aligns across 8 bases. Germline-derived CDR1 and CDR2 are SEHNR and FQNEAQ (reference sequence). This CDR3 is 16 amino acids long. The trim removed 5 bases at V and 5 bases at J, leaving 12 bases unmatched. The CDR3 is CASSPEGRGRGDTQYF. CDR3 DNA: TGTGCCAGCAGCCCAGAGGGCAGGGGGCGCGGAGATACGCAGTATTTT.

This chain joins TRBV20-1 and TRBJ2-1; D remains ambiguous. Germline CDR1 is DFQATT and CDR2 is SNEGSKA (reference sequence). The CDR3 has 14 residues. The V end was cut by 3 bases, the J end by 2 bases, with 11 bases between. The CDR3 DNA follows: TGCAGTGCTAGTACCGGATTAACCTACAATGAGCAGTTCTTC. Amino acids: CSASTGLTYNEQFF.

In this sample, this clonotype turned up a few times. The V and J genes are TRBV7-3 and TRBJ2-7; 9 nucleotides align to TRBD1. This CDR3 has 15 amino acids. Losses at the gene ends were 5 bases for V and 5 bases for J; bases not matched to a gene: 10. The germline gives CDR1 SGHTA, CDR2 FQGTGA. The CDR3: CASSQDRGTINEQYF. CDR3 nucleotide sequence: TGTGCCAGCAGCCAGGACAGGGGTACGATCAACGAGCAGTACTTC.

This clonotype was counted only a few times. This chain uses TRBV5-1 with TRBJ2-5; possible D gene TRBD1, 6 bases. Trimming removed 7 bases from V and 5 bases from J, with 18 bases in between. The CDR3 has 14 amino acids. Germline CDR1 SGHRS, CDR2 YFSETQ. The CDR3: CASAPDRTGETQYF. The CDR3 region has the DNA TGCGCCAGCGCCCCAGACAGGACCGGGGAGACCCAGTACTTC.

J is TRBJ1-1 and V is TRBV28; D gene ambiguous. CDR1 and CDR2 (germline): MDHEN, SYDVKM. V lost 3 bases and J lost 0, with 11 bases in between. The CDR3 consists of 15 residues. The CDR3 sequence is CASSFMRVLNTEAFF. CDR3 coding DNA: TGTGCCAGCAGTTTTATGAGGGTCCTGAACACTGAAGCTTTCTTT. The full variable domain, with the rest looked up from reference TRBV28 and TRBJ1-1, is DVKVTQSSRYLVKRTGEKVFLECVQDMDHENMFWYRQDPGLGLRLIYFSYDVKMKEKGDIPEGYSVSREKKERFSLILESASTNQTSMYLCASSFMRVLNTEAFFGQGTRLTVV.

The chain uses TRBV6-6 and TRBJ2-5; the D is unclear. The CDR3 spans 13 residues. Germline V gene lookup returns CDR1 MNHNY and CDR2 SVGAGI (reference sequence). The V end lost 2 bases, the J end lost 5 bases, and 9 bases lay between the germline ends. Written as DNA, the CDR3 is TGTGCCAGCAGTTACATCCTCCTCGAGACCCAGTACTTC. Protein product: CASSYILLETQYF.

This clonotype was found a few times. The J gene is TRBJ2-5, the V gene TRBV20-1; no clear D gene. The J call may not be correct, given that the DNA end is closer to TRBJ2-7. The CDR3 totals 12 residues. CDR1 and CDR2 (germline): DFQATT, SNEGSKA (reference sequence). In DNA form, the CDR3 reads TGCAGTGCTAGCGGGCAATTCGACGAGCAGTACTTC. This codes for CSASGQFDEQYF.

The rearrangement joins TRBV24-1 to TRBJ1-5; D is uncertain. Germline V CDR1 and CDR2: KGHDR, SFDVKD. V lost 2 bases to trimming and J lost 11 bases, with 15 bases between them. The CDR3 has 14 residues. CDR3: CATSDSDSFFTQHF. The CDR3 DNA reads as TGTGCCACCAGTGATTCCGACTCGTTTTTCACCCAGCATTTT.

This clonotype has a count of ten or more. CDR3 protein: CASSLLVPSGANVLTF. The DNA of the CDR3 is TGCGCCAGCAGCTTGCTGGTACCCTCTGGGGCCAACGTCCTGACTTTC. The chain is built from TRBV5-1 and TRBJ2-6; no clear D gene. Germline V lookup: CDR1 SGHRS, CDR2 YFSETQ. The CDR3 runs 16 residues. Trimming cost V 1 base and J 0 bases, with 8 bases left between them.

This clonotype came up once. The rearrangement joins TRBV6-6 to TRBJ2-4, with D uncertain. The better agreement between TRBJ2-7 and the DNA end casts doubt on the J call. The length of the CDR3 is 17 residues. Germline-derived CDR1 and CDR2 are MNHNY and SVGAGI (reference sequence). This chain's CDR3 is CASSTHHLGELTYEQYF. In DNA form, the CDR3 reads TGTGCCAGCAGCACCCACCACCTAGGAGAACTGACCTACGAGCAGTACTTC.

This chain links TRBV15 with TRBJ2-7, with 7 bases aligning to TRBD1. Germline CDR1 and CDR2: LNHNV and YYDKDF (reference sequence). The trim removed 5 bases at V and 0 bases at J, leaving 7 bases unmatched. CDR3 size: 15 residues. The CDR3 loop is CATSVDRVSSYEQYF. The CDR3, as DNA: TGTGCCACCAGCGTCGACAGGGTAAGCTCCTACGAGCAGTACTTC.